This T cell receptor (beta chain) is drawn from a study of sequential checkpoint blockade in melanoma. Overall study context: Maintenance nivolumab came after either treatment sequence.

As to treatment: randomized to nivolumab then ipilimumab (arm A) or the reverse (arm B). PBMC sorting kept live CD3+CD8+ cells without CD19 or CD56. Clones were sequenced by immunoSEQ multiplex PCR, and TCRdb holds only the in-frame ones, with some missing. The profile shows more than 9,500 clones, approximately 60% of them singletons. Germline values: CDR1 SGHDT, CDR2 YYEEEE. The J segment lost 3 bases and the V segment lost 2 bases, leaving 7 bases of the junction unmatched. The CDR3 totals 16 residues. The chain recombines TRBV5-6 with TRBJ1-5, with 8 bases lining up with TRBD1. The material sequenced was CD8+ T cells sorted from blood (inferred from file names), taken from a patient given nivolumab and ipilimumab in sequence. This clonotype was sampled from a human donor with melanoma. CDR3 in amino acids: CASSFFGTGINQPQHF. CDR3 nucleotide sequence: TGTGCCAGCAGCTTCTTTGGGACAGGTATCAATCAGCCCCAGCATTTT. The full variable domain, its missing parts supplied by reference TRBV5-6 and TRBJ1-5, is DAGVTQSPTHLIKTRGQQVTLRCSPKSGHDTVSWYQQALGQGPQFIFQYYEEEERQRGNFPDRFSGHQFPNYSSELNVNALLLGDSALYLCASSFFGTGINQPQHFGDGTRLSIL.